This record concerns one TCR beta chain sequence. Described time point: patch test 3, about 24 weeks after DPC sensitization. Treatment here: therapeutic diphenylcyclopropenone sensitization with weekly scalp DPC. Prior to application of each patch test, blood was drawn. In germline, CDR1 is SGHKS, CDR2 YYEKEE (reference sequence). The CDR3 length is 14 residues. V was trimmed by 1 base and J by 5 bases, leaving 13 bases between them. From the RACE reads, TCRdb called clonotypes with MiXCR, one entry per CDR3 protein. The repertoire holds over 55,000 distinct CDR3 sequences, with around 10% as singletons. The data belong to a study of human T cells and chemical hapten exposure.

This sequence originates from a woman in her 50s with alopecia areata. Some clones in this sample may be carry-over from other donors' samples. Sequenced here: whole blood, sampled in connection with sensitization to the hapten diphenylcyclopropenone (DPC). The V gene is TRBV5-5, the J gene TRBJ2-7; D may be TRBD1 (5 bases). The CDR3 reads CASSLLPGSHEQYF. CDR3 coding DNA: TGTGCCAGCAGCTTGCTCCCAGGGTCCCACGAGCAGTACTTC. The full variable domain, with the rest looked up from reference TRBV5-5 and TRBJ2-7, is DAGVTQSPTHLIKTRGQQVTLRCSPISGHKSVSWYQQVLGQGPQFIFQYYEKEERGRGNFPDRFSARQFPNYSSELNVNALLLGDSALYLCASSLLPGSHEQYFGPGTRLTVT.